Below are 25 T cell receptor beta chains sequenced from a single sample in a study of blood T cell repertoires in COVID-19. Profiling relied on immunoSEQ multiplex PCR, and the TCRdb table lists in-frame clones only, not all of them. In the table there are 310,000 or so clones, about 90% of which are singletons. The specimen sequenced was peripheral blood. These receptor sequences come from a woman between 25 and 40 years old who had recovered from COVID-19.

This chain uses TRBV25-1 with TRBJ1-1, with 8 nucleotides matching TRBD1. Trimming at V came to 4 bases and at J to 4 bases, leaving 2 bases not matched to a gene. This CDR3 comprises 13 residues. Looked up from germline, CDR1 is MGHDK and CDR2 is SYGVNS. CDR3 sequence reads: CASSVTGGTEAFF. The CDR3 DNA follows: TGTGCCAGCAGTGTTACAGGGGGCACTGAAGCTTTCTTT.

This rearrangement joins TRBV4-1 to TRBJ2-1, with D maybe TRBD2 (5 bases). The V and J ends lost 0 bases and 7 bases respectively, with 16 bases between them. CDR1 MGHRA and CDR2 YSYEKL come from the germline V gene. CDR3 length equals 16 residues. The CDR3: CASSQDIGPSGNEQFF. CDR3 coding DNA: TGCGCCAGCAGCCAAGATATTGGCCCATCGGGGAATGAGCAGTTCTTC.

V is TRBV19 and J is TRBJ1-5, with a tentative D call TRBD1 (5 bases). Germline values: CDR1 LNHDA, CDR2 SQIVND (reference sequence). With 9 bases removed from V and 9 bases from J, the gap between germline ends came to 24 bases. This CDR3 is 15 amino acids long. CDR3 sequence (DNA): TGTGCCAGCCAAGGCGACGGTCAGGGTGGATGGCCCCAGCATTTT. This sequence encodes CASQGDGQGGWPQHF.

The chain joins TRBV5-6 to TRBJ2-7; the match to TRBD1 covers 11 bases. There are 15 residues in the CDR3. After removal of 1 base from V and 5 bases from J, the junction contained 5 bases not matched to a gene. The V gene's germline CDR1 is SGHDT and CDR2 YYEEEE. The CDR3 loop is CASSLMGQGVDEQYF. In DNA, the CDR3 is TGTGCCAGCAGCTTGATGGGACAGGGGGTCGACGAGCAGTACTTC.

V and J are TRBV12-3 or TRBV12-4 and TRBJ2-7, with D unclear. Between the trimmed V and J ends, which lost 5 bases and 2 bases, there was a span of 10 bases. The CDR3 consists of 13 residues. Here the CDR3 DNA reads TGTGCCAGCAGTCCATCCCCCACCTACGAGCAGTACTTC. Encoded protein: CASSPSPTYEQYF.

The chain combines TRBV6-2 or TRBV6-3 with TRBJ2-1, with D possibly TRBD2 on 6 matching bases. The CDR3 spans 12 residues. Germline V lookup: CDR1 MNHEY, CDR2 SVGEGT. Trimming left V 2 bases short and J 13 bases short, with 12 bases between. CDR3: CASSYASGRQFF. The CDR3, as DNA: TGTGCCAGCAGTTACGCGAGCGGGCGACAGTTCTTC.

The chain employs TRBV19 and TRBJ2-3, with 9 bases aligning to TRBD2. Germline values: CDR1 LNHDA, CDR2 SQIVND (reference sequence). V gave up 10 bases and J gave up 1 base; unmatched junction bases: 3. This CDR3 has 13 residues. The CDR3 nucleotides are TGTGCCACCAGGACTAGCGGCACAGATACGCAGTATTTT. Protein product: CATRTSGTDTQYF.

This chain joins TRBV4-1 and TRBJ2-7; D ambiguous. V gave up 2 bases and J gave up 2 bases, with 10 bases separating them. Per germline, CDR1 MGHRA and CDR2 YSYEKL. The CDR3 sequence is 14 residues long. CDR3 DNA: TGCGCCAGCAGCCAACTCGACGGAGCCTACGAGCAGTACTTC. It encodes CASSQLDGAYEQYF.

The chain uses TRBV18 and TRBJ1-6; D gene unclear. This CDR3 region has 13 residues. Trimming removed 5 bases at V and 10 bases at J, with 12 bases between. CDR1 and CDR2 (germline): KGHSH, LQKENI. DNA for the CDR3: TGTGCCAGCTCAGGAGAAGAGGGATCACCCCTCCACTTT. This codes for CASSGEEGSPLHF.

This clone was detected once. The chain uses TRBV9 and TRBJ1-5, with D uncertain. The CDR3 is made up of 14 amino acids. Trimming shortened V by 3 bases and J by 6 bases, and 13 bases separated the two germline ends. Germline V gene data show CDR1 as SGDLS and CDR2 as YYNGEE. Here the CDR3 reads CASSAWGEGQPQHF. DNA of the CDR3: TGTGCCAGCAGCGCATGGGGTGAGGGTCAGCCCCAGCATTTT.

V is TRBV7-6 and J is TRBJ2-5; 9 bases match TRBD1. This CDR3 spans 17 amino acids. V lost 0 bases to trimming and J lost 4 bases; unmatched junction nucleotides: 9. From germline, CDR1 is SGHVS and CDR2 FNYEAQ. The chain's CDR3 is CASSLAFVSDRGETQYF. The CDR3 DNA reads as TGTGCCAGCAGCTTAGCATTTGTTTCGGACAGGGGAGAGACCCAGTACTTC.

The rearrangement links TRBV6-5 to TRBJ1-3; D ambiguous. CDR1 and CDR2 from the germline V gene are MNHEY and SVGAGI. Trimming took off 2 bases at V and 0 bases at J, with 11 bases between the two ends. CDR3 size: 16 residues. As DNA, the CDR3 is TGTGCCAGCAGTTACGGGAGACGAGGCTCTGGAAACACCATATATTTT. It translates to CASSYGRRGSGNTIYF.

The chain is built from TRBV10-2 and TRBJ1-1; TRBD1 is a possible D gene (5 bases). The CDR3 runs to 14 residues. Per germline, CDR1 WSHSY and CDR2 SAAADI. Trimming removed 3 bases from V and 10 bases from J, with 18 bases in between. CDR3 DNA: TGCGCCAGCAGTGATCCACTTGAGCCTAGGGGAGCTTTCTTT. Protein sequence: CASSDPLEPRGAFF.

The chain uses TRBV5-1 and TRBJ2-4; tentative D call: TRBD1 (5 bases). The germline gives CDR1 SGHRS, CDR2 YFSETQ. Trimming took off 7 bases at V and 0 bases at J, with 11 bases between the two ends. This CDR3 region has 14 residues. The CDR3 is CASAQGIAKNIQYF. In DNA form, the CDR3 reads TGCGCCAGCGCCCAGGGAATAGCCAAAAACATTCAGTACTTC. Full variable domain (remainder filled in from reference TRBV5-1 and TRBJ2-4): KAGVTQTPRYLIKTRGQQVTLSCSPISGHRSVSWYQQTPGQGLQFLFEYFSETQRNKGNFPGRFSGRQFSNSRSEMNVSTLELGDSALYLCASAQGIAKNIQYFGAGTRLSVL.

The J gene is TRBJ2-1, the V gene TRBV24-1; 7 bases fit TRBD2. The CDR3 runs to 14 residues. After removal of 3 bases from V and 7 bases from J, the junction contained 5 bases not matched to a gene. The germline V gene encodes CDR1 KGHDR and CDR2 SFDVKD. The CDR3 nucleotides are TGTGCCACCAGTGATCGGACGCGGGGGAATGAGCAGTTCTTC. Its translation: CATSDRTRGNEQFF.

The chain links TRBV7-9 to TRBJ1-1; the match to TRBD1 covers 9 bases. V was pared by 5 bases and J by 5 bases, with 12 bases of the junction left unmatched. Germline values: CDR1 SEHNR, CDR2 FQNEAQ (reference sequence). The CDR3 spans 16 residues. The DNA for the CDR3 is TGTGCCAGCAGCCCACGACAGGGGGAGGGTAATACTGAAGCTTTCTTT. Translated: CASSPRQGEGNTEAFF.

Note on this clone: The same CDR3 arises from other DNA sequences in this sample as well. The CDR3 DNA reads TGTGCCAGTACCGCGGACTATGGCTACACCTTC. Translation: CASTADYGYTF. The chain couples TRBV19 to TRBJ1-2; no clear D. V was pared by 7 bases and J by 3 bases, with 6 bases between. CDR1 and CDR2 (germline): LNHDA, SQIVND (reference sequence). The CDR3 runs 11 residues.

The chain couples TRBV14 to TRBJ2-2; maybe TRBD1 (6 bases). Germline V gene lookup returns CDR1 SGHDN and CDR2 FVKESK. The germline V and J ends were trimmed by 4 bases and 7 bases, with 10 bases remaining between them. The CDR3 length is 13 residues. CDR3 bases: TGTGCCAGCAGCCGCCAGGGGTTCGGGGAGCTGTTTTTT. Protein: CASSRQGFGELFF.

The chain links TRBV6-1 to TRBJ2-7; D unresolved. The ends were cut back, 2 bases at V and 2 bases at J, with 10 bases in the middle. CDR3 length: 14 residues. Per the germline V gene, CDR1 is MNHNS and CDR2 is SASEGT. In nucleotides, the CDR3 is TGTGCCAGCAGTGAAAATATTCCCGCCTACGAGCAGTACTTC. Protein: CASSENIPAYEQYF.

The chain employs TRBV4-1 and TRBJ1-1, with 7 bases identical to TRBD1. CDR1 MGHRA and CDR2 YSYEKL come from the germline V gene. This CDR3 spans 15 amino acids. V dropped 3 bases and J dropped 2; count of bases not matched to a gene: 6. CDR3 bases: TGCGCCAGCAGCCATTCTAACAGGGGAAACACTGAAGCTTTCTTT. It encodes CASSHSNRGNTEAFF.

This clone showed up just once. The V and J genes are TRBV6-2 or TRBV6-3 and TRBJ2-5, with D possibly being TRBD1 (6 bases). This CDR3 contains 12 residues. Trimming pared 6 bases from V and 4 bases from J, leaving 9 bases between. CDR1 is MNHEY, CDR2 SVGEGT, per germline. CDR3 bases: TGTGCCAGCAGCTGGGGGCCAGAGACCCAGTACTTC. Protein: CASSWGPETQYF.

V is TRBV7-2 and J is TRBJ2-1; TRBD2 aligns across 13 bases. The germline gives CDR1 SGHTA, CDR2 FQGNSA. With 2 bases clipped from V and 10 bases from J, the junction kept 2 bases outside the gene matches. The CDR3 is made up of 14 amino acids. The CDR3, as DNA: TGTGCCAGCAGCTTAAGGGGACTAGCGGGAGAGCAGTTCTTC. Translated, it gives CASSLRGLAGEQFF.

This rearrangement joins TRBV4-2 to TRBJ2-2; 7 nucleotides line up with TRBD2. Germline loops: CDR1 LGHNA, CDR2 YNFKEQ. V was clipped by 1 base and J by 2 bases; unmatched bases: 4. This CDR3 contains 16 residues. DNA of the CDR3: TGTGCCAGCAGCCAAGTGCGGGGGACTAACACCGGGGAGCTGTTTTTT. This codes for CASSQVRGTNTGELFF.

The rearrangement links TRBV5-5 to TRBJ1-4; D unresolved. The CDR3 is 14 amino acids. The V end lost 4 bases, the J end lost 0 bases, and 7 bases lay between the germline ends. From germline, CDR1 is SGHKS and CDR2 YYEKEE (reference sequence). The CDR3 loop is CASSRVATNEKLFF. CDR3 DNA: TGTGCCAGCAGCCGAGTTGCAACTAATGAAAAACTGTTTTTT.

The count of this clone is one. The chain carries TRBV15 and TRBJ2-2; D is undetermined. The CDR3 sequence is 17 residues long. V gave up 5 bases and J gave up 0 bases, with 16 bases separating them. CDR1 and CDR2 from the germline V gene are LNHNV and YYDKDF (reference sequence). CDR3 coding DNA: TGTGCCACCAGCCCATCAGGCGCCAGGCCGAACACCGGGGAGCTGTTTTTT. Translation: CATSPSGARPNTGELFF. Full variable domain (outside the CDR3, taken from reference TRBV15 and TRBJ2-2): DAMVIQNPRYQVTQFGKPVTLSCSQTLNHNVMYWYQQKSSQAPKLLFHYYDKDFNNEADTPDNFQSRRPNTSFCFLDIRSPGLGDTAMYLCATSPSGARPNTGELFFGEGSRLTVL.